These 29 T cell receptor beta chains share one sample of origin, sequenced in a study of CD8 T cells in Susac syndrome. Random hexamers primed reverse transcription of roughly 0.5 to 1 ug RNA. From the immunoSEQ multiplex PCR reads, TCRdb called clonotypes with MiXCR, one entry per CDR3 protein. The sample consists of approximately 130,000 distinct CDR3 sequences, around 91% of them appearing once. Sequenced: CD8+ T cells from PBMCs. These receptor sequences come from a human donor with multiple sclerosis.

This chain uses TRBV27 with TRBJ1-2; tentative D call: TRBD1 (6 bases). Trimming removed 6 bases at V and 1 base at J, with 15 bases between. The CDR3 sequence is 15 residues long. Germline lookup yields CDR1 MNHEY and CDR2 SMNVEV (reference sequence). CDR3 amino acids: CASRDSRKINYGYTF. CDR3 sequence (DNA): TGTGCCAGCAGGGACAGCCGAAAAATTAACTATGGCTACACCTTC.

CDR3: CASSTTGLRKETQYF. In DNA, the CDR3 is TGTGCCAGCAGCACGACAGGGCTTAGGAAAGAGACCCAGTACTTC. The gene calls are TRBV7-8 and TRBJ2-5, with 7 bases matching TRBD1. The germline CDR1 and CDR2 sequences are SGHVS and FQNEAQ. V trimming: 5 bases; J trimming: 3 bases; junction bases outside the gene matches: 9. The CDR3 contains 15 residues.

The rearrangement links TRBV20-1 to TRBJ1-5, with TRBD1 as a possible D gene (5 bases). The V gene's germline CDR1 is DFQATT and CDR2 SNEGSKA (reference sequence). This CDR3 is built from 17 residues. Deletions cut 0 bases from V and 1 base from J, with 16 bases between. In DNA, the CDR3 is TGCAGTGCTAGAGATTGGACCGTTGGGGCGAGCAATCAGCCCCAGCATTTT. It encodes CSARDWTVGASNQPQHF.

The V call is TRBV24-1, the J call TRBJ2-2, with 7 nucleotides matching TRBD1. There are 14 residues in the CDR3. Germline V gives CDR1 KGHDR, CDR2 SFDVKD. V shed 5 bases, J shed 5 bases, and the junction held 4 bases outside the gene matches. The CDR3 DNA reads TGTGCCACCAGTGTTACAGGGGATACCGGGGAGCTGTTTTTT. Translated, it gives CATSVTGDTGELFF.

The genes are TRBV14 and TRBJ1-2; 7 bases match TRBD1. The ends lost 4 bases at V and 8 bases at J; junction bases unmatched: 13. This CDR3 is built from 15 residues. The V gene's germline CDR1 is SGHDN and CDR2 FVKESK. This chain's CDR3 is CASSPGAGTDIGYTF. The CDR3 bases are TGTGCCAGCAGCCCCGGGGCCGGGACAGATATCGGCTACACCTTC.

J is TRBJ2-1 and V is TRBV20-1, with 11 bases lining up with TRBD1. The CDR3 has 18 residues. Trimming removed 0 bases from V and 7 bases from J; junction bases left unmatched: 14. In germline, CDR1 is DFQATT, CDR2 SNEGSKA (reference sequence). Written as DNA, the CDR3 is TGCAGTGCTAGAGATCGGAAATGGACAGGGGGCCGGTGGAATGAGCAGTTCTTC. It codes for CSARDRKWTGGRWNEQFF.

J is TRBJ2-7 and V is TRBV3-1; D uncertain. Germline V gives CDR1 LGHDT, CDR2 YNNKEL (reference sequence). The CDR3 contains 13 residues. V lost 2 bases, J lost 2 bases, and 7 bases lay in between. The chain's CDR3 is CASSQKGTYEQYF. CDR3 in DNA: TGTGCCAGCAGCCAAAAGGGCACCTACGAGCAGTACTTC.

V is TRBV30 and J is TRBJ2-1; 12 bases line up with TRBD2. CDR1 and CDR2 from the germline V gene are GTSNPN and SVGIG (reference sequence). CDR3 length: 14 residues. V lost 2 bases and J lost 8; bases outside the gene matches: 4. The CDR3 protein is CAWSWTSGTDEQFF. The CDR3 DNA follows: TGTGCCTGGAGTTGGACTAGCGGGACCGATGAGCAGTTCTTC.

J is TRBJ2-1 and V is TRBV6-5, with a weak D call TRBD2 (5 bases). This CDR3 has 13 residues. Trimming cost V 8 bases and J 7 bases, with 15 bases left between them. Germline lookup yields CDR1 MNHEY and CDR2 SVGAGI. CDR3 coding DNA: TGTGCCAGCCGGGATGGAATGGGGAATGAGCAGTTCTTC. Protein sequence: CASRDGMGNEQFF.

CDR3 sequence (DNA): TGCAGCGTTGCACTATACAATGAGCAGTTCTTC. Amino acid sequence: CSVALYNEQFF. The gene calls are TRBV29-1 and TRBJ2-1; D not certain. Per the germline V gene, CDR1 is SQVTM and CDR2 is ANQGSEA. This CDR3 is built from 11 residues. Trimming removed 4 bases at V and 4 bases at J, with 5 bases between.

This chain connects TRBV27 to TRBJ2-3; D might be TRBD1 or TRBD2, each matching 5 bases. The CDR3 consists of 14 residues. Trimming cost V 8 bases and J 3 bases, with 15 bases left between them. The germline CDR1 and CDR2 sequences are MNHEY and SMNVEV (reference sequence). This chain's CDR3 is CASGMTGPTDTQYF. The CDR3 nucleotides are TGTGCCAGCGGGATGACGGGGCCAACAGATACGCAGTATTTT.

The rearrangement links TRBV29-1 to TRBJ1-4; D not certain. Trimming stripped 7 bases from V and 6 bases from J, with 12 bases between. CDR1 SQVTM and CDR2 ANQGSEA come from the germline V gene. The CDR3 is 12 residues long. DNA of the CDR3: TGCAGCGCGAAAGGAATGGATGAAAAACTGTTTTTT. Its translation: CSAKGMDEKLFF.

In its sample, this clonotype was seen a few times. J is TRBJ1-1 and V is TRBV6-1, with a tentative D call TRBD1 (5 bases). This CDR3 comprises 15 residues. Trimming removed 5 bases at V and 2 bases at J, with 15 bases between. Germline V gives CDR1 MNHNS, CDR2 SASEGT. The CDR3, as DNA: TGTGCCAGCAGTTTTCTCCGGGACCCAAACACTGAAGCTTTCTTT. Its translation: CASSFLRDPNTEAFF.

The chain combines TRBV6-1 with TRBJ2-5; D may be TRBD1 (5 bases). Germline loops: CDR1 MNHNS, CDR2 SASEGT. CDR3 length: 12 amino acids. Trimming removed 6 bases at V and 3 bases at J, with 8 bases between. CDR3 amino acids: CASRTDEETQYF. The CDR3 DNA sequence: TGTGCCAGCAGGACAGACGAAGAGACCCAGTACTTC.

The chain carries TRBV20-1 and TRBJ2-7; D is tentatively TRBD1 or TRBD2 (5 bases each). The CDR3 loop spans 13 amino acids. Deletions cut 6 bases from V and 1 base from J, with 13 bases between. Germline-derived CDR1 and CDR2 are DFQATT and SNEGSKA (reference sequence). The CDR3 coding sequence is TGCAGTGCATCCGGGACCAATTCCTACGAGCAGTACTTC. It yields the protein CSASGTNSYEQYF.

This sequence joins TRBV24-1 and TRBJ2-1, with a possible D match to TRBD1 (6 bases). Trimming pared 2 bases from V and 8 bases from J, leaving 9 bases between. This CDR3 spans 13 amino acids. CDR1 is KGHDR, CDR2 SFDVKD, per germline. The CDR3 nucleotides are TGTGCCACCAGTGATTATGGGGGCGATGAGCAGTTCTTC. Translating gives CATSDYGGDEQFF.

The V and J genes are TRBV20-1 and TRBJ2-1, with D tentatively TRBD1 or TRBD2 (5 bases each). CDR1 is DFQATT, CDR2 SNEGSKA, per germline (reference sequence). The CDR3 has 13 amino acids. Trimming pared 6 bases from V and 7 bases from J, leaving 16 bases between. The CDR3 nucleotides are TGCAGTGCCACCGCCGGGACCCAGAATGAGCAGTTCTTC. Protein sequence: CSATAGTQNEQFF.

The CDR3: CASSLSPSYYEQYF. In DNA, the CDR3 is TGTGCCAGCAGTTTATCCCCCTCATACTACGAGCAGTACTTC. The chain uses TRBV27 and TRBJ2-7; D gene uncertain. There are 14 residues in the CDR3. The V end was cut by 0 bases, the J end by 3 bases, with 9 bases between. From germline, CDR1 is MNHEY and CDR2 SMNVEV (reference sequence).

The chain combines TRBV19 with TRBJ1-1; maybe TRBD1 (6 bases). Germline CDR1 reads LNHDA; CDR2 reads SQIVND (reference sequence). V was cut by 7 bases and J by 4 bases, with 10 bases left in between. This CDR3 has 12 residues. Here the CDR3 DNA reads TGTGCCAGTATCGGGGGGCTCACTGAAGCTTTCTTT. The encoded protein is CASIGGLTEAFF. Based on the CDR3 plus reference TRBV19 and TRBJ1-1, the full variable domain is DGGITQSPKYLFRKEGQNVTLSCEQNLNHDAMYWYRQDPGQGLRLIYYSQIVNDFQKGDIAEGYSVSREKKESFPLTVTSAQKNPTAFYLCASIGGLTEAFFGQGTRLTVV.

The CDR3 nucleotides read TGCAGTGCTAGAGACCCCCAGGGGGCGAACACTGAAGCTTTCTTT. It encodes CSARDPQGANTEAFF. This chain connects TRBV20-1 to TRBJ1-1, with 8 positions matching TRBD1. The CDR3 has 15 amino acids. V was pared by 0 bases and J by 1 base, with 4 bases of the junction left unmatched. CDR1 DFQATT and CDR2 SNEGSKA come from the germline V gene (reference sequence).

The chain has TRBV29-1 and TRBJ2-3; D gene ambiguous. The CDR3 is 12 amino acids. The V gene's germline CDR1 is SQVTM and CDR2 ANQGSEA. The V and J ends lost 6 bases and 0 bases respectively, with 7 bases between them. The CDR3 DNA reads TGCAGCGTAGTTTTAAGCACAGATACGCAGTATTTT. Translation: CSVVLSTDTQYF.

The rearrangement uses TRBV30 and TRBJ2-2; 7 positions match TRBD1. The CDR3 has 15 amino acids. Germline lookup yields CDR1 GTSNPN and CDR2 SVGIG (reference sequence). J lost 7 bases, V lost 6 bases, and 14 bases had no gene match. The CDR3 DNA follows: TGTGCCTGCTCCCCGACAGGGATAACTGGCGGGGAGCTGTTTTTT. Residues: CACSPTGITGGELFF. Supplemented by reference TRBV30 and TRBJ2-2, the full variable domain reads SQTIHQWPATLVQPVGSPLSLECTVEGTSNPNLYWYRQAAGRGLQLLFYSVGIGQISSEVPQNLSASRPQDRQFILSSKKLLLSDSGFYLCACSPTGITGGELFFGEGSRLTVL.

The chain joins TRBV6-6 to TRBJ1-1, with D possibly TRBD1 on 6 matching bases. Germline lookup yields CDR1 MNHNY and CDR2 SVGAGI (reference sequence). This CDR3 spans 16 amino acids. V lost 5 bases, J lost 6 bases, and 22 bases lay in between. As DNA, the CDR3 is TGTGCCAGCAGTAAGACCTTTGGGGGGCTTCGCGCTGAAGCTTTCTTT. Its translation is CASSKTFGGLRAEAFF.

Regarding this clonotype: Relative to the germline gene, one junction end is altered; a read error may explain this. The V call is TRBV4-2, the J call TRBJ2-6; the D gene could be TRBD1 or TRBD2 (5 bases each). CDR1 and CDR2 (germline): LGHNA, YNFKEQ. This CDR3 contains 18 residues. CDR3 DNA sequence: TGTGCCAGCAGCGAAGAGGGGTGGGGGAGCTCTGGGGCCAACGTCCTGACTTTC. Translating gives CASSEEGWGSSGANVLTF.

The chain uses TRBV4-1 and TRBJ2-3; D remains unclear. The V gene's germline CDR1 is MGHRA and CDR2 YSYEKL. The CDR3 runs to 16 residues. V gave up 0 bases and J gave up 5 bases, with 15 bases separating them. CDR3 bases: TGCGCCAGCAGCCAAGACGTGGGCTATATAAGAGATACGCAGTATTTT. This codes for CASSQDVGYIRDTQYF.

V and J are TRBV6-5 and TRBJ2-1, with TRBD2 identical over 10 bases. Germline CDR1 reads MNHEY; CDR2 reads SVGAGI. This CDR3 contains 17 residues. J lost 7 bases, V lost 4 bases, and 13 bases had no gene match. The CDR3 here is CASSSTMEGLAQNEQFF. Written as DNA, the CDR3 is TGTGCCAGCAGTTCCACAATGGAGGGACTAGCGCAGAATGAGCAGTTCTTC.

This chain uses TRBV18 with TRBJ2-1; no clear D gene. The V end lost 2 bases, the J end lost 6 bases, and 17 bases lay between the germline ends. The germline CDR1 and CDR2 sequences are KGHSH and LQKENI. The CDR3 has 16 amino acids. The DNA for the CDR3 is TGTGCCAGCTCACCATCCCCGGCCCCTCGAGGCAATGAGCAGTTCTTC. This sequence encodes CASSPSPAPRGNEQFF.

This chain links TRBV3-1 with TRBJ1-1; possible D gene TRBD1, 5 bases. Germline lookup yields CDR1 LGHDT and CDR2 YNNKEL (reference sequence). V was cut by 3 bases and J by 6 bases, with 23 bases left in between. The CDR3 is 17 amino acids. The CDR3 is CASSHLPTDGVLAEAFF. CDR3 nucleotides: TGTGCCAGCAGCCACTTACCGACAGATGGGGTCTTAGCTGAAGCTTTCTTT.

The CDR3 region is CASRSSGTTYEWQYF. The CDR3 DNA reads TGTGCCAGCAGGTCTTCCGGGACTACCTACGAATGGCAGTACTTC. The chain recombines TRBV27 with TRBJ2-7, with 7 bases that match TRBD2. Germline-derived CDR1 and CDR2 are MNHEY and SMNVEV (reference sequence). The CDR3 covers 15 residues. The ends lost 6 bases at V and 9 bases at J; junction bases unmatched: 17.